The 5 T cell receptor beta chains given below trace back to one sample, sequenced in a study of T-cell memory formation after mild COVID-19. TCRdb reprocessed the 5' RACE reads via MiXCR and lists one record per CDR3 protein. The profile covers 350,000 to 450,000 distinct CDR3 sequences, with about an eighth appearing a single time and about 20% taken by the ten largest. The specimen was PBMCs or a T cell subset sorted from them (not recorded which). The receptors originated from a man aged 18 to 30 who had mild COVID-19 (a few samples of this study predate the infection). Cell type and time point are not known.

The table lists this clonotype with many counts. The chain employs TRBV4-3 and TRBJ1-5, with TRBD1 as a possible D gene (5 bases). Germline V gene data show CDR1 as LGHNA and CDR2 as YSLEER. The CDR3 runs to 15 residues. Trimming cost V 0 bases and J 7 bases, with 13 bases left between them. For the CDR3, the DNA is TGCGCCAGCAGCCAAGAATACTGGGGGAACCAGCCCCAGCATTTT. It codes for CASSQEYWGNQPQHF.

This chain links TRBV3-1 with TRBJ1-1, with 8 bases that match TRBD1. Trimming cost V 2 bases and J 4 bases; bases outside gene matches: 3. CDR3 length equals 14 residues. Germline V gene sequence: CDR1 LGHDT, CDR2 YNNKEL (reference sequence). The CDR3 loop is CASSQHTGGTEAFF. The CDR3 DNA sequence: TGTGCCAGCAGCCAACATACAGGGGGCACTGAAGCTTTCTTT.

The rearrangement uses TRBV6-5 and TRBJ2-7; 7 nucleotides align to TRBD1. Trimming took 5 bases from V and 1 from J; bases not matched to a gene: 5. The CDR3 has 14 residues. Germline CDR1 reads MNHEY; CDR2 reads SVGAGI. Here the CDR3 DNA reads TGTGCCAGCAGTCCCCTGGACAGGTCCTACGAGCAGTACGTC. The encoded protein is CASSPLDRSYEQYV.

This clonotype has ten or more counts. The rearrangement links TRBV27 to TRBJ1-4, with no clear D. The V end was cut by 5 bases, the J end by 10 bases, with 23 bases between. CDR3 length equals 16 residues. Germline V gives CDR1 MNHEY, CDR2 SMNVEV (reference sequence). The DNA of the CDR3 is TGTGCCAGCAGTCCACCTGCCGGGAGCGGGGTCGGAAAACTGTTTTTT. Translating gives CASSPPAGSGVGKLFF.

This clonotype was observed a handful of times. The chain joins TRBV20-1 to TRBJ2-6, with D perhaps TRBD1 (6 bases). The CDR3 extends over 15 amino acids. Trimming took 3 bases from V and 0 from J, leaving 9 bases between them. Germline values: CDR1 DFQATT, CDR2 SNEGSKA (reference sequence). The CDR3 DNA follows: TGCAGTGCTAGGTCAGGGGCCTCTGGGGCCAACGTCCTGACTTTC. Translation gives CSARSGASGANVLTF.